One sample yielded the 29 T cell receptor beta chains listed below, sequenced in a study of graft-versus-host responses after intestinal transplantation. Some clones are missing from TCRdb's copy, which holds only in-frame ones; the method was immunoSEQ multiplex PCR. Here the sample spans roughly 9,800 clones, around 91% being singletons. The input for sequencing was PBMCs, taken 43 to 45 days after intestinal transplant. Receptors were obtained from a human patient who received an intestinal transplant, so some T cells may come from the graft donor.

This clone was seen a handful of times. The V gene is TRBV7-9, the J gene TRBJ2-3; D is ambiguous. This CDR3 spans 12 amino acids. Germline V gene lookup returns CDR1 SEHNR and CDR2 FQNEAQ (reference sequence). Trimming took 3 bases from V and 4 from J, leaving 5 bases between them. CDR3 protein: CASSFGADTQYF. The CDR3, as DNA: TGTGCCAGCAGCTTCGGTGCAGATACGCAGTATTTT.

The rearrangement joins TRBV19 to TRBJ1-6; 9 bases are a match to TRBD1. V lost 6 bases and J lost 7; bases outside the gene matches: 7. Germline V gives CDR1 LNHDA, CDR2 SQIVND (reference sequence). The CDR3 has 15 residues. In DNA, the CDR3 is TGTGCCAGTAGCTTTCTGGACAGGGGAAATTCACCCCTCCACTTT. Translated: CASSFLDRGNSPLHF.

In this sample, this clone turned up a few times. The rearrangement joins TRBV10-3 to TRBJ1-6, with D possibly TRBD1 on 5 matching bases. Germline CDR1 ENHRY, CDR2 SYGVKD. CDR3 length: 15 residues. The ends were cut back, 3 bases at V and 3 bases at J, with 9 bases in the middle. This CDR3 reads CAISDGQGYNSPLHF. The CDR3 DNA reads TGTGCCATCAGTGATGGGCAGGGCTATAATTCACCCCTCCACTTT.

The rearrangement uses TRBV4-1 and TRBJ1-5, with a weak D call TRBD1 (5 bases). In germline, CDR1 is MGHRA, CDR2 YSYEKL. CDR3 length: 15 residues. V lost 5 bases, J lost 0 bases, and 11 bases lay in between. The chain's CDR3 is CASSAGPISNQPQHF. DNA for the CDR3: TGCGCCAGCAGCGCGGGGCCCATTAGCAATCAGCCCCAGCATTTT.

This sequence joins TRBV19 and TRBJ2-6; D is undetermined. Trimming shortened V by 7 bases and J by 4 bases, and 17 bases separated the two germline ends. Germline CDR1 is LNHDA and CDR2 is SQIVND (reference sequence). The length of the CDR3 is 16 residues. The CDR3 here is CASTKGYPSGANVLTF. Written as DNA, the CDR3 is TGTGCCAGTACAAAAGGCTACCCCTCCGGGGCCAACGTCCTGACTTTC.

This chain links TRBV5-1 with TRBJ2-1; D is perhaps TRBD2 (6 bases). Trimming took off 0 bases at V and 4 bases at J, with 32 bases between the two ends. Germline loops: CDR1 SGHRS, CDR2 YFSETQ. The length of the CDR3 is 22 residues. CDR3 region: CASSLDLWDLGGDEKAYNEQFF. The CDR3 region has the DNA TGCGCCAGCAGCTTGGATCTTTGGGATTTGGGCGGGGATGAGAAGGCTTACAATGAGCAGTTCTTC.

The chain employs TRBV7-3 and TRBJ2-7; 10 bases fit TRBD2. The germline V gene encodes CDR1 SGHTA and CDR2 FQGTGA. V shed 5 bases and J 1 base; nucleotides not matched to a gene: 8. The CDR3 spans 16 residues. The CDR3: CASSLKTSGLSYEQYF. The CDR3 DNA is TGTGCCAGCAGCCTAAAGACTAGCGGGCTATCCTACGAGCAGTACTTC.

The CDR3 region has the DNA TGTGCCAGCAGCTTAGACGGACTAGCGGGGTGGGAGGAGCAGTTCTTC. Translated, it gives CASSLDGLAGWEEQFF. The V gene is TRBV7-2, the J gene TRBJ2-1, with 12 bases identical to TRBD2. Germline assignment: CDR1 SGHTA and CDR2 FQGNSA. The CDR3 contains 16 residues. V lost 1 base, J lost 10 bases, and 8 bases stayed unmatched.

The gene calls are TRBV14 and TRBJ2-1; D may be TRBD2 (5 bases). V dropped 2 bases and J dropped 3 bases, with 14 bases sitting between them. There are 16 residues in the CDR3. CDR1 and CDR2 from the germline V gene are SGHDN and FVKESK. The CDR3 here is CASSQFPYSVYNEQFF. CDR3 nucleotide sequence: TGTGCCAGCAGCCAATTCCCCTATAGCGTCTACAATGAGCAGTTCTTC.

This rearrangement joins TRBV28 to TRBJ2-1; 10 bases are a match to TRBD2. The V and J ends lost 10 bases and 2 bases, in that order; junction bases with no gene match: 11. In germline, CDR1 is MDHEN, CDR2 SYDVKM. This CDR3 is built from 16 residues. In nucleotides, the CDR3 is TGTGCCACCAGCGGGAGGGCATACACCGCCTACAATGAGCAGTTCTTC. Translating gives CATSGRAYTAYNEQFF. Using reference TRBV28 and TRBJ2-1 for the parts outside the CDR3, the full variable domain is DVKVTQSSRYLVKRTGEKVFLECVQDMDHENMFWYRQDPGLGLRLIYFSYDVKMKEKGDIPEGYSVSREKKERFSLILESASTNQTSMYLCATSGRAYTAYNEQFFGPGTRLTVL.

This rearrangement joins TRBV19 to TRBJ2-7; tentatively, D is TRBD1 (5 bases). With 9 bases removed from V and 3 bases from J, the gap between germline ends came to 9 bases. The CDR3 has 11 amino acids. Germline V lookup: CDR1 LNHDA, CDR2 SQIVND (reference sequence). The CDR3, as DNA: TGTGCCAGCCGAACAGGCTACGAGCAGTACTTC. Translated: CASRTGYEQYF.

The J gene is TRBJ1-2, the V gene TRBV10-3; D is unresolved. Germline V gene lookup returns CDR1 ENHRY and CDR2 SYGVKD. The ends were cut back, 0 bases at V and 12 bases at J, with 11 bases in the middle. This CDR3 spans 12 amino acids. The CDR3 DNA reads as TGTGCCATCAGTGAGTCTGGAAGCCGGGACACCTTC. Translation: CAISESGSRDTF.

The chain has TRBV6-1 and TRBJ2-3; 12 bases agree with TRBD2. CDR1 and CDR2 (germline): MNHNS, SASEGT. The V and J ends lost 1 base and 8 bases, in that order; junction bases with no gene match: 10. This CDR3 has 17 amino acids. In DNA, the CDR3 is TGTGCCAGCAGTGAAGAACCTAGCGGGGGGGGAGCTGGTACGCAGTATTTT. Translation: CASSEEPSGGGAGTQYF.

The count of this clone is one. J is TRBJ2-1 and V is TRBV27; D ambiguous. The CDR3 contains 11 residues. Deletions cut 4 bases from V and 15 bases from J, with 13 bases between. Germline V gene lookup returns CDR1 MNHEY and CDR2 SMNVEV (reference sequence). Here the CDR3 reads CASSYGLVTFF. DNA of the CDR3: TGTGCCAGCAGTTACGGGTTAGTAACGTTCTTC.

This clone was counted once. The rearrangement links TRBV6-4 to TRBJ2-2; D is ambiguous. Germline values: CDR1 MRHNA, CDR2 SNTAGT. Deletions cut 5 bases from V and 1 base from J, with 5 bases between. This CDR3 has 13 amino acids. CDR3 loop: CASSPGNTGELFF. The CDR3 nucleotides read TGTGCCAGCAGTCCAGGGAACACCGGGGAGCTGTTTTTT.

The rearrangement uses TRBV7-9 and TRBJ2-7, with a tentative D call TRBD2 (6 bases). This CDR3 spans 13 amino acids. Germline V gives CDR1 SEHNR, CDR2 FQNEAQ (reference sequence). Trimming took off 7 bases at V and 0 bases at J, with 10 bases between the two ends. This chain's CDR3 is CASTASDSYEQYF. CDR3 in DNA: TGTGCCAGCACCGCTAGCGACTCCTACGAGCAGTACTTC. The full variable domain, completed using reference TRBV7-9 and TRBJ2-7, is DTGVSQNPRHKITKRGQNVTFRCDPISEHNRLYWYRQTLGQGPEFLTYFQNEAQLEKSRLLSDRFSAERPKGSFSTLEIQRTEQGDSAMYLCASTASDSYEQYFGPGTRLTVT.

The chain links TRBV2 to TRBJ2-4; unclear D gene. Deletions cut 2 bases from V and 0 bases from J, with 11 bases between. Per the germline V gene, CDR1 is SNHLY and CDR2 is FYNNEI. The CDR3 length is 16 residues. The CDR3 is CASSELPDLAKNIQYF. The CDR3 coding sequence is TGTGCCAGCAGTGAACTCCCAGATTTAGCCAAAAACATTCAGTACTTC.

The gene calls are TRBV7-3 and TRBJ2-2; 8 bases fit TRBD2. Germline CDR1 is SGHTA and CDR2 is FQGTGA. This CDR3 region has 16 residues. J lost 4 bases, V lost 3 bases, and 7 bases had no gene match. In DNA, the CDR3 is TGTGCCAGCAGCTTGTACAGCGGGGGCACCACCGGGGAGCTGTTTTTT. Its protein is CASSLYSGGTTGELFF.

V usage is TRBV9 and J usage is TRBJ2-2, with D unclear. The germline CDR1 and CDR2 sequences are SGDLS and YYNGEE. This CDR3 comprises 14 residues. Between the trimmed V and J ends, which lost 0 bases and 0 bases, there was a span of 3 bases. This CDR3 reads CASSVAANTGELFF. Here the CDR3 DNA reads TGTGCCAGCAGCGTAGCGGCGAACACCGGGGAGCTGTTTTTT.

This rearrangement joins TRBV7-2 to TRBJ2-7, with D possibly TRBD2 on 5 matching bases. Per germline, CDR1 SGHTA and CDR2 FQGNSA. Deletions cut 5 bases from V and 0 bases from J, with 20 bases between. CDR3 length: 17 residues. In nucleotides, the CDR3 is TGTGCCAGCAGCCTCTACTTACCGTGGGAGCCCTCCTACGAGCAGTACTTC. Protein sequence: CASSLYLPWEPSYEQYF.

This chain joins TRBV29-1 and TRBJ2-3; TRBD2 might be the D (5 bases). The CDR3 sequence is 10 residues long. CDR1 is SQVTM and CDR2 is ANQGSEA in the germline V gene. Trimming left V 7 bases short and J 7 bases short, with 9 bases between. In nucleotides, the CDR3 is TGCAGCGCCATCGGGAATACGCAGTATTTT. This gives the protein CSAIGNTQYF.

The V gene is TRBV5-1, the J gene TRBJ2-7; D may match TRBD1 or TRBD2 (7 bases each). The germline V gene encodes CDR1 SGHRS and CDR2 YFSETQ. The CDR3 is made up of 16 amino acids. Between the trimmed V and J ends, which lost 3 bases and 1 base, there was a span of 17 bases. Here the CDR3 DNA reads TGCGCCAGCAGCTCCGGCGGCGGGGGACAGTCCTACGAGCAGTACTTC. Translated: CASSSGGGGQSYEQYF.

This clone was recorded only once. The chain links TRBV4-1 to TRBJ2-1, with no clear D. Germline V gives CDR1 MGHRA, CDR2 YSYEKL. Trimming left V 0 bases short and J 6 bases short, with 6 bases between. The CDR3 spans 13 residues. The DNA for the CDR3 is TGCGCCAGCAGCCAAGAAACACCCAATGAGCAGTTCTTC. It encodes CASSQETPNEQFF.

V usage is TRBV6-1 and J usage is TRBJ1-3, with D tentatively TRBD1 (5 bases). Germline loops: CDR1 MNHNS, CDR2 SASEGT. Deletions cut 3 bases from V and 0 bases from J, with 15 bases between. The CDR3 consists of 17 residues. CDR3 loop: CASSDEGTWYSGNTIYF. CDR3 DNA sequence: TGTGCCAGCAGTGATGAAGGGACGTGGTACTCTGGAAACACCATATATTTT.

The chain links TRBV19 to TRBJ2-7, with D uncertain. V was clipped by 5 bases and J by 0 bases, with 8 bases between them. Germline V CDR1 and CDR2: LNHDA, SQIVND (reference sequence). There are 13 residues in the CDR3. CDR3 loop: CASSPGFSYEQYF. For the CDR3, the DNA is TGTGCCAGTAGTCCAGGTTTCTCCTACGAGCAGTACTTC.

This clone is a singleton in its sample. This sequence joins TRBV14 and TRBJ1-3, with a tentative D call TRBD1 (5 bases). The CDR3 has 13 amino acids. Germline assignment: CDR1 SGHDN and CDR2 FVKESK. The germline V and J ends were trimmed by 5 bases and 4 bases, with 9 bases remaining between them. The CDR3 bases are TGTGCCAGCAGCGGGGGGTACGGAAACACCATATATTTT. Its translation is CASSGGYGNTIYF.

The rearrangement joins TRBV27 to TRBJ2-7; 8 nucleotides align to TRBD2. The CDR3 totals 13 residues. Germline V lookup: CDR1 MNHEY, CDR2 SMNVEV (reference sequence). Losses at the gene ends were 6 bases for V and 4 bases for J; bases not matched to a gene: 5. The CDR3 reads CASRASGFYEQYF. CDR3 coding DNA: TGTGCCAGCAGGGCTAGCGGGTTTTACGAGCAGTACTTC.

This sequence joins TRBV5-5 and TRBJ2-1; TRBD1 or TRBD2 may be the D gene (6 bases each). This CDR3 contains 17 residues. Trimming left V 4 bases short and J 4 bases short, with 21 bases between. Germline CDR1 is SGHKS and CDR2 is YYEKEE (reference sequence). CDR3 nucleotide sequence: TGTGCCAGCAGCCTAGATTCGTGGGGGGCCATTTACAATGAGCAGTTCTTC. Encoded protein: CASSLDSWGAIYNEQFF.

This rearrangement joins TRBV2 to TRBJ2-1; 7 nucleotides line up with TRBD2. There are 15 residues in the CDR3. Germline loops: CDR1 SNHLY, CDR2 FYNNEI. Trimming took 3 bases from V and 4 from J; bases not matched to a gene: 6. The chain's CDR3 is CASSETSRSYNEQFF. The DNA of the CDR3 is TGTGCCAGCAGTGAGACTAGCCGATCTTACAATGAGCAGTTCTTC.